These 32 T cell receptor beta chains came from one sample sequenced in a study of beta chain features in type 1 diabetes. cDNA synthesis used the whole RNA isolate, giving expressed TCRB sequences. The assay was immunoSEQ multiplex PCR, and TCRdb's table has in-frame clones only and misses some. Seen here are a few hundred thousand clones, roughly 13% observed once, and the top ten hold 0.0095% to 0.012%. Antigens of these TCRs are unknown. General study results and limits: Shorter TCRB CDR3s, moderately but significantly so, marked every one of the four CD4+ subsets in Type 1 diabetes patients.

Material: naive CD4+ T cells from blood. The receptors were gathered from a woman between 18 and 29 years old with type 1 diabetes.

The CDR3 region is CASSFNGYTF. Written as DNA, the CDR3 is TGTGCCAGCAGTTTTAATGGCTACACCTTC. The J gene is TRBJ1-2, the V gene TRBV6-6, with no clear D. Germline V CDR1 and CDR2: MNHNY, SVGAGI (reference sequence). This CDR3 has 10 amino acids. V lost 4 bases to trimming and J lost 6 bases, with 3 bases between them.

This clone was seen a handful of times. The rearrangement joins TRBV28 to TRBJ2-7; D might be TRBD1 (6 bases). In germline, CDR1 is MDHEN, CDR2 SYDVKM. This CDR3 has 12 amino acids. Trimming cost V 7 bases and J 3 bases, with 10 bases left between them. The CDR3 nucleotides are TGTGCCAGCAACGAAGGGGGCTACGAGCAGTACTTC. Residues: CASNEGGYEQYF.

This clone was seen more than once but under ten times. The gene calls are TRBV5-1 and TRBJ2-7; TRBD1 is a possible D gene (6 bases). Between the trimmed V and J ends, which lost 6 bases and 2 bases, there was a span of 12 bases. CDR3 length: 13 amino acids. Germline V CDR1 and CDR2: SGHRS, YFSETQ. For the CDR3, the DNA is TGCGCCAGCACAGGGACATCGGCCTACGAGCAGTACTTC. Protein: CASTGTSAYEQYF.

This chain connects TRBV2 to TRBJ1-2; no reliable D call. The germline CDR1 and CDR2 sequences are SNHLY and FYNNEI. V was trimmed by 2 bases and J by 8 bases, leaving 15 bases between them. The CDR3 covers 14 residues. The CDR3 DNA follows: TGTGCCAGCAGTGAAAATGGGCGCCTAAAAGGCTACACCTTC. Translating gives CASSENGRLKGYTF.

The chain uses TRBV30 and TRBJ2-5; TRBD1 agrees at 9 bases. Germline CDR1 reads GTSNPN; CDR2 reads SVGIG (reference sequence). The CDR3 has 14 residues. With 4 bases clipped from V and 1 base from J, the junction kept 4 bases outside the gene matches. CDR3 region: CAWNTQGAQETQYF. As DNA, the CDR3 is TGTGCCTGGAATACACAGGGGGCCCAAGAGACCCAGTACTTC.

This chain connects TRBV5-4 to TRBJ2-3; the match to TRBD2 covers 8 bases. J lost 5 bases, V lost 5 bases, and 7 bases had no gene match. CDR3 length: 14 amino acids. Germline-derived CDR1 and CDR2 are SGHNT and YYREEE (reference sequence). In nucleotides, the CDR3 is TGTGCCAGCAGTATTAGCGGGATGAAAGATACGCAGTATTTT. It yields the protein CASSISGMKDTQYF.

This clone came up a few times. The V call is TRBV11-2, the J call TRBJ2-3; 9 nucleotides line up with TRBD1. Losses at the gene ends were 2 bases for V and 3 bases for J; bases not matched to a gene: 3. The CDR3 is 15 amino acids. Germline CDR1 is SGHAT and CDR2 is FQNNGV. The DNA of the CDR3 is TGTGCCAGCAGCTTAAGAGGGACAGGGACAGATACGCAGTATTTT. Translating gives CASSLRGTGTDTQYF.

This clone has more than one count but fewer than ten. The sample has other DNA sequences that encode this CDR3 too. CDR3 nucleotide sequence: TGTGCCAGCAGCCCCCGACAGGGGAACACTGAAGCTTTCTTT. This codes for CASSPRQGNTEAFF. The chain couples TRBV9 to TRBJ1-1; 7 bases map to TRBD1. Looked up from germline, CDR1 is SGDLS and CDR2 is YYNGEE. V lost 4 bases to trimming and J lost 1 base; unmatched junction nucleotides: 4. The CDR3 runs to 14 residues.

The chain joins TRBV6-5 to TRBJ1-2; possible D gene TRBD1, 6 bases. V lost 3 bases and J 7 bases, leaving 18 bases between the germline ends. CDR3 length equals 15 residues. Germline CDR1 is MNHEY and CDR2 is SVGAGI. The CDR3 sequence is CASSYYREWEGGYTF. The CDR3 DNA follows: TGTGCCAGCAGTTATTACAGGGAATGGGAGGGTGGCTACACCTTC.

This clone was picked up a small number of times. The chain links TRBV28 to TRBJ2-1, with 11 bases aligning to TRBD2. V was pared by 5 bases and J by 8 bases, with 5 bases of the junction left unmatched. In germline, CDR1 is MDHEN, CDR2 SYDVKM. The CDR3 has 14 residues. Here the CDR3 reads CASSSSGRAYEQFF. The DNA for the CDR3 is TGTGCCAGCAGTAGTAGCGGGAGGGCCTATGAGCAGTTCTTC.

The genes are TRBV30 and TRBJ1-4, with TRBD1 as a possible D gene (6 bases). The germline V gene has CDR1 GTSNPN and CDR2 SVGIG (reference sequence). The CDR3 has 13 residues. Trimming pared 4 bases from V and 8 bases from J, leaving 14 bases between. DNA for the CDR3: TGTGCCTGGAAGCTTGGGGGCGCGGAAAAACTGTTTTTT. Its protein is CAWKLGGAEKLFF.

V gene TRBV2 combines with J gene TRBJ2-5, with unresolved D. Trimming shortened V by 3 bases and J by 3 bases, and 8 bases separated the two germline ends. Looked up from germline, CDR1 is SNHLY and CDR2 is FYNNEI. The length of the CDR3 is 13 residues. CDR3 in DNA: TGTGCCAGCAGTGACGCTAGAGAAGAGACCCAGTACTTC. Residues: CASSDAREETQYF.

The rearrangement links TRBV11-2 to TRBJ2-3; D is possibly TRBD2 (6 bases). V dropped 4 bases and J dropped 0 bases, with 14 bases sitting between them. The germline V gene encodes CDR1 SGHAT and CDR2 FQNNGV. This CDR3 region has 16 residues. As DNA, the CDR3 is TGTGCCAGCAGCTCCGGAGGGGTGTATAGCACAGATACGCAGTATTTT. Translation: CASSSGGVYSTDTQYF.

V and J are TRBV29-1 and TRBJ2-7, with 9 bases aligning to TRBD1. Per the germline V gene, CDR1 is SQVTM and CDR2 is ANQGSEA. The CDR3 is 13 amino acids. J was trimmed by 2 bases and V by 6 bases; bases with no gene match: 5. As DNA, the CDR3 is TGCAGCGTCCTTACAGGGGGCCCCTACGAGCAGTACTTC. Translated: CSVLTGGPYEQYF.

The J gene is TRBJ2-1, the V gene TRBV11-2; D perhaps matches TRBD2 (6 bases). Trimming removed 11 bases from V and 1 base from J, with 18 bases in between. The germline V gene has CDR1 SGHAT and CDR2 FQNNGV. The CDR3 extends over 15 amino acids. CDR3 in amino acids: CASSGPYRSYNEQFF. The CDR3 DNA reads as TGTGCCTCGAGCGGGCCTTATAGGTCCTACAATGAGCAGTTCTTC.

This clone was counted only a few times. This chain uses TRBV5-1 with TRBJ2-5; 7 positions match TRBD2. CDR3 length equals 16 residues. V was clipped by 2 bases and J by 5 bases; unmatched bases: 12. Germline assignment: CDR1 SGHRS and CDR2 YFSETQ. The CDR3 region has the DNA TGCGCCAGCAGCTTCAAAAGCGGGATCCCCGGGGAGACCCAGTACTTC. Its protein is CASSFKSGIPGETQYF. Drawing the rest from reference TRBV5-1 and TRBJ2-5, the complete variable domain is KAGVTQTPRYLIKTRGQQVTLSCSPISGHRSVSWYQQTPGQGLQFLFEYFSETQRNKGNFPGRFSGRQFSNSRSEMNVSTLELGDSALYLCASSFKSGIPGETQYFGPGTRLLVL.

The J gene is TRBJ1-1, the V gene TRBV18, with D possibly TRBD1 on 5 matching bases. The germline V gene encodes CDR1 KGHSH and CDR2 LQKENI. Trimming shortened V by 4 bases and J by 1 base, and 13 bases separated the two germline ends. This CDR3 spans 15 amino acids. DNA for the CDR3: TGTGCCAGCTCACTTTCAACAGGTTCGAACACTGAAGCTTTCTTT. It specifies CASSLSTGSNTEAFF.

The V and J genes are TRBV5-4 and TRBJ1-4; D not certain. CDR3 size: 16 residues. Germline CDR1 SGHNT, CDR2 YYREEE (reference sequence). Trimming took off 0 bases at V and 3 bases at J, with 12 bases between the two ends. CDR3 coding DNA: TGTGCCAGCAGCTTGGCCGACCCTAGACCTAATGAAAAACTGTTTTTT. Translation gives CASSLADPRPNEKLFF.

This clone was seen more than once but under ten times. The chain recombines TRBV7-6 with TRBJ2-3; D gene ambiguous. Trimming took off 5 bases at V and 7 bases at J, with 10 bases between the two ends. Germline V gene sequence: CDR1 SGHVS, CDR2 FNYEAQ. The CDR3 runs 12 residues. In nucleotides, the CDR3 is TGTGCCAGCAGCGCTACTTCTAATACGCAGTATTTT. Protein sequence: CASSATSNTQYF.

The chain recombines TRBV10-3 with TRBJ2-7; D remains ambiguous. Germline V gene data show CDR1 as ENHRY and CDR2 as SYGVKD. Trimming left V 2 bases short and J 6 bases short, with 5 bases between. This CDR3 contains 11 residues. The CDR3 bases are TGTGCCATCAGTGAGGAGAGCGAGCAGTACTTC. Translated: CAISEESEQYF.

This chain uses TRBV29-1 with TRBJ1-1, with D perhaps TRBD1 (6 bases). CDR3 size: 12 residues. Germline CDR1 and CDR2: SQVTM and ANQGSEA. The V end lost 7 bases, the J end lost 0 bases, and 9 bases lay between the germline ends. The CDR3 nucleotides read TGCAGCGGGGGACATTTGAACACTGAAGCTTTCTTT. The encoded protein is CSGGHLNTEAFF.

The J gene is TRBJ2-1, the V gene TRBV5-1; D ambiguous. Trimming took 1 base from V and 8 from J, leaving 7 bases between them. CDR3 size: 12 residues. Germline loops: CDR1 SGHRS, CDR2 YFSETQ. The CDR3 is CASSLSRDEQFF. The CDR3 coding sequence is TGCGCCAGCAGCTTGTCCCGCGATGAGCAGTTCTTC. The variable domain in full, with the rest retrieved from reference TRBV5-1 and TRBJ2-1, is KAGVTQTPRYLIKTRGQQVTLSCSPISGHRSVSWYQQTPGQGLQFLFEYFSETQRNKGNFPGRFSGRQFSNSRSEMNVSTLELGDSALYLCASSLSRDEQFFGPGTRLTVL.

This clone was detected a few times. The rearrangement links TRBV29-1 to TRBJ2-1; 7 nucleotides agree with TRBD2. Germline V gives CDR1 SQVTM, CDR2 ANQGSEA. This CDR3 has 10 residues. V gave up 6 bases and J gave up 13 bases; unmatched junction bases: 6. This chain's CDR3 is CSVSGTPQFF. Here the CDR3 DNA reads TGCAGCGTCAGCGGGACCCCCCAGTTCTTC.

In this sample, this clone turned up a few times. The gene calls are TRBV7-2 and TRBJ2-3; 9 bases match TRBD2. With 2 bases clipped from V and 1 base from J, the junction kept 10 bases outside the gene matches. The CDR3 totals 18 residues. Germline CDR1 SGHTA, CDR2 FQGNSA. The CDR3 coding sequence is TGTGCCAGCAGCTTATTGACAGCGGGAGGTCGAGGCACAGATACGCAGTATTTT. Protein sequence: CASSLLTAGGRGTDTQYF.

Only a few counts were recorded for this clone. The rearrangement joins TRBV6-5 to TRBJ2-7; 7 nucleotides line up with TRBD2. The germline gives CDR1 MNHEY, CDR2 SVGAGI. With V trimmed by 4 bases and J by 5 bases, 11 bases remained unmatched. The CDR3 is made up of 15 amino acids. DNA of the CDR3: TGTGCCAGCAGTTCTATGTGGGGGGGGACCCACGAGCAGTACTTC. This translates into CASSSMWGGTHEQYF.

This clone occurred a few times. The chain uses TRBV2 and TRBJ1-4, with D unresolved. The V end lost 10 bases, the J end lost 0 bases, and 6 bases lay between the germline ends. The CDR3 length is 12 residues. Germline V gene lookup returns CDR1 SNHLY and CDR2 FYNNEI. The CDR3 is CAILATNEKLFF. CDR3 in DNA: TGTGCCATCCTTGCAACTAATGAAAAACTGTTTTTT.

The J gene is TRBJ2-5, the V gene TRBV7-9; D is perhaps TRBD2 (6 bases). V shed 1 base and J shed 2 bases, with 11 bases lying between them. This CDR3 comprises 15 residues. Germline-derived CDR1 and CDR2 are SEHNR and FQNEAQ (reference sequence). This CDR3 reads CASSLDGGAQETQYF. Here the CDR3 DNA reads TGTGCCAGCAGCTTAGACGGGGGAGCGCAAGAGACCCAGTACTTC.

The chain uses TRBV7-2 and TRBJ2-1, with TRBD2 matching 14 bases. Germline values: CDR1 SGHTA, CDR2 FQGNSA. The CDR3 length is 16 residues. With V trimmed by 3 bases and J by 9 bases, 7 bases remained unmatched. The CDR3 coding sequence is TGTGCCAGCAGCTTCCCGGGACTAGCGGGAGTCGTTGAGCAGTTCTTC. Protein sequence: CASSFPGLAGVVEQFF.

This clone has a handful of counts. The chain combines TRBV4-3 with TRBJ1-2, with D perhaps TRBD1 (5 bases). Trimming left V 0 bases short and J 4 bases short, with 21 bases between. The CDR3 consists of 18 residues. The germline gives CDR1 LGHNA, CDR2 YSLEER. The CDR3 DNA is TGCGCCAGCAGCCAAGAACAGGAGCCTATTGACAATCCCTATGGCTACACCTTC. It is translated as CASSQEQEPIDNPYGYTF.

This clone occurred once. The J gene is TRBJ1-1, the V gene TRBV15, with D possibly being TRBD1 (5 bases). V was pared by 0 bases and J by 8 bases, with 10 bases between. The CDR3 extends over 13 amino acids. Germline lookup yields CDR1 LNHNV and CDR2 YYDKDF (reference sequence). CDR3 protein: CATSRDGHGEAFF. As DNA, the CDR3 is TGTGCCACCAGCAGAGATGGACACGGCGAAGCTTTCTTT.

Only a few counts were recorded for this clone. The chain is built from TRBV19 and TRBJ2-7; TRBD1 aligns across 8 bases. V lost 6 bases and J lost 2; bases outside the gene matches: 9. Germline V CDR1 and CDR2: LNHDA, SQIVND (reference sequence). CDR3 size: 15 residues. The CDR3 DNA sequence: TGTGCCAGTAGCCAACGGGACAGGATGCCCTACGAGCAGTACTTC. Amino acids: CASSQRDRMPYEQYF.

This chain joins TRBV4-1 and TRBJ1-5; 9 nucleotides align to TRBD1. From germline, CDR1 is MGHRA and CDR2 YSYEKL. Trimming at V came to 0 bases and at J to 8 bases, leaving 8 bases not matched to a gene. This CDR3 comprises 16 residues. The CDR3 loop reads CASSQERGQGIEPQHF. The CDR3 DNA is TGCGCCAGCAGCCAAGAACGAGGACAGGGGATCGAGCCCCAGCATTTT.